These 24 T cell receptor beta chains were sequenced from one sample in a study of blood T cell repertoires in COVID-19. The data were produced by immunoSEQ multiplex PCR, yet TCRdb's version contains in-frame clones alone and is incomplete. The sample lists roughly 330,000 clones, around 90% seen once, with around 6.6% in the top ten. The sample taken for sequencing was peripheral blood. The receptors were sampled from a man aged 18 to 29 who had recovered from COVID-19.

This clone has just one count. The rearrangement links TRBV27 to TRBJ1-5; D ambiguous. The CDR3 spans 15 residues. V was clipped by 0 bases and J by 3 bases, with 9 bases between them. Germline values: CDR1 MNHEY, CDR2 SMNVEV (reference sequence). In nucleotides, the CDR3 is TGTGCCAGCAGTTTATCGTCCGGGTTCAATCAGCCCCAGCATTTT. Amino acids: CASSLSSGFNQPQHF.

V usage is TRBV10-3 and J usage is TRBJ1-6; unclear D gene. V was pared by 11 bases and J by 7 bases, with 18 bases between. CDR1 and CDR2 from the germline V gene are ENHRY and SYGVKD. The CDR3 sequence is 14 residues long. The CDR3 reads CACRRDGTNSPLHF. For the CDR3, the DNA is TGTGCCTGCCGGAGAGACGGAACCAATTCACCCCTCCACTTT.

The rearrangement joins TRBV14 to TRBJ1-4; D unclear. The germline V gene has CDR1 SGHDN and CDR2 FVKESK. CDR3 size: 14 residues. Trimming shortened V by 4 bases and J by 10 bases, and 16 bases separated the two germline ends. This CDR3 is CASSPPLGSGKLFF. CDR3 nucleotide sequence: TGTGCCAGCAGCCCCCCCCTGGGGAGTGGAAAACTGTTTTTT.

V and J are TRBV4-1 and TRBJ1-1, with 8 bases matching TRBD1. The V gene's germline CDR1 is MGHRA and CDR2 YSYEKL. CDR3 size: 15 residues. Trimming took 4 bases from V and 5 from J; bases not matched to a gene: 9. CDR3 protein: CASSPHGQGGTEAFF. CDR3 in DNA: TGCGCCAGCAGCCCGCACGGACAGGGTGGAACTGAAGCTTTCTTT.

The chain links TRBV2 to TRBJ2-5; 12 bases line up with TRBD2. J gave up 5 bases and V 7 bases, and 11 bases lay outside the gene matches. This CDR3 is 16 amino acids long. Germline CDR1 reads SNHLY; CDR2 reads FYNNEI. The CDR3 reads CASKLFLAGGAETQYF. CDR3 bases: TGTGCCAGCAAACTATTTCTAGCGGGGGGGGCGGAGACCCAGTACTTC.

The V call is TRBV7-8, the J call TRBJ1-1; D may be TRBD1 (5 bases). Germline V gene lookup returns CDR1 SGHVS and CDR2 FQNEAQ. CDR3 length equals 16 residues. The V gene lost 2 bases and the J gene lost 0 bases, with 13 bases spanning the gap. The CDR3 here is CASSLLARVLNTEAFF. Written as DNA, the CDR3 is TGTGCCAGCAGCTTACTCGCCAGGGTTTTGAACACTGAAGCTTTCTTT.

The genes are TRBV6-1 and TRBJ2-2, with 14 bases identical to TRBD2. CDR1 and CDR2 from the germline V gene are MNHNS and SASEGT. This CDR3 is built from 18 residues. Unmatched junction bases numbered 9, after V lost 4 bases and J lost 5 bases. CDR3 residues: CASSVGPGLAGVTGELFF. In DNA form, the CDR3 reads TGTGCCAGCAGTGTCGGCCCGGGACTAGCGGGGGTTACCGGGGAGCTGTTTTTT.

The CDR3 sequence: CASSSPLARYNEQFF. The CDR3 DNA reads TGTGCCAGCAGTTCCCCGCTAGCTAGGTACAATGAGCAGTTCTTC. V gene TRBV6-2 or TRBV6-3 combines with J gene TRBJ2-1, with a tentative D call TRBD2 (5 bases). Trimming removed 4 bases from V and 4 bases from J, with 14 bases in between. The CDR3 runs to 15 residues. Germline CDR1 and CDR2: MNHEY and SVGEGT.

This clone has only a few counts. The rearrangement uses TRBV4-1 and TRBJ1-2; D perhaps matches TRBD1 (6 bases). V lost 4 bases and J lost 2, with 14 bases in between. This CDR3 spans 15 amino acids. Germline V gene lookup returns CDR1 MGHRA and CDR2 YSYEKL. The CDR3 DNA is TGCGCCAGCAGCCCGCTTGGGCAGGGGAACTATGGCTACACCTTC. Translated: CASSPLGQGNYGYTF.

The J gene is TRBJ2-1, the V gene TRBV21-1; TRBD1 was called by the table and not checked on the DNA. TRBV21-1 is annotated as a pseudogene. The CDR3 totals 12 residues. The CDR3 is CASPQLNNEQFF. The CDR3 DNA follows: TGTGCCAGTCCGCAGTTAAACAATGAGCAGTTCTTC.

V and J are TRBV11-2 and TRBJ2-1, with 7 bases identical to TRBD2. V shed 2 bases and J 5 bases; nucleotides not matched to a gene: 9. Germline CDR1 is SGHAT and CDR2 is FQNNGV. The CDR3 sequence is 16 residues long. The CDR3 loop reads CASSLRWGTTHNEQFF. In nucleotides, the CDR3 is TGTGCCAGCAGCTTAAGATGGGGGACTACTCACAATGAGCAGTTCTTC.

The rearrangement joins TRBV4-1 to TRBJ1-5; no definite D call. This CDR3 is built from 13 residues. Trimming left V 0 bases short and J 4 bases short, with 4 bases between. CDR1 is MGHRA, CDR2 YSYEKL, per germline. The CDR3 reads CASSQDPNQPQHF. DNA for the CDR3: TGCGCCAGCAGCCAAGATCCGAATCAGCCCCAGCATTTT.

The table lists this clone with a count of one. The gene calls are TRBV12-3 or TRBV12-4 and TRBJ2-1; no firm D call. V lost 5 bases to trimming and J lost 9 bases, with 8 bases between them. The CDR3 has 11 amino acids. The CDR3 DNA reads TGTGCCAGCAGTAGTACGGGTGAGCAGTTCTTC. This encodes CASSSTGEQFF.

The chain is built from TRBV18 and TRBJ2-5; TRBD2 matches 8 bases. Trimming at V came to 3 bases and at J to 1 base, leaving 7 bases not matched to a gene. The V gene's germline CDR1 is KGHSH and CDR2 LQKENI. The CDR3 length is 16 residues. The CDR3 DNA is TGTGCCAGCTCACCGGACGTACTAGCGGCCCAAGAGACCCAGTACTTC. Encoded protein: CASSPDVLAAQETQYF.

V gene TRBV6-5 combines with J gene TRBJ1-5; D is unclear. This CDR3 region has 14 residues. V was shortened by 5 bases and J by 2 bases, with 10 bases between the two germline ends. Germline assignment: CDR1 MNHEY and CDR2 SVGAGI. CDR3 sequence reads: CASSPWGGNQPQHF. For the CDR3, the DNA is TGTGCCAGCAGTCCCTGGGGAGGCAATCAGCCCCAGCATTTT.

This clone has only one observation. The CDR3 loop reads CASSDAPGGQYF. CDR3 bases: TGTGCCAGCAGTGATGCCCCGGGGGGCCAGTATTTT. The V and J genes are TRBV6-1 and TRBJ2-3; D might be TRBD2 (7 bases). Trimming took 3 bases from V and 12 from J, leaving 13 bases between them. The CDR3 covers 12 residues. Germline V CDR1 and CDR2: MNHNS, SASEGT.

The chain employs TRBV10-3 and TRBJ2-1; 12 bases are shared with TRBD2. Trimming took 2 bases from V and 6 from J; bases not matched to a gene: 2. The V gene's germline CDR1 is ENHRY and CDR2 SYGVKD. The length of the CDR3 is 15 residues. This chain's CDR3 is CAISEGTSGLNEQFF. The CDR3 nucleotides are TGTGCCATCAGTGAGGGGACTAGCGGGCTCAATGAGCAGTTCTTC.

In its sample, this clone was seen once. In DNA form, the CDR3 reads TGTGCCAGCAGCCCCGGGACAGGGGCCGCCTTTAACACTGAAGCTTTCTTT. This encodes CASSPGTGAAFNTEAFF. V and J are TRBV2 and TRBJ1-1; TRBD1 matches at 10 bases. The CDR3 contains 17 residues. Losses at the gene ends were 6 bases for V and 2 bases for J; bases not matched to a gene: 12. CDR1 is SNHLY and CDR2 is FYNNEI in the germline V gene. The complete variable domain, with remaining parts taken from reference TRBV2 and TRBJ1-1, reads EPEVTQTPSHQVTQMGQEVILRCVPISNHLYFYWYRQILGQKVEFLVSFYNNEISEKSEIFDDQFSVERPDGSNFTLKIRSTKLEDSAMYFCASSPGTGAAFNTEAFFGQGTRLTVV.

The rearrangement links TRBV6-1 to TRBJ1-2; D is undetermined. The CDR3 totals 13 residues. Germline assignment: CDR1 MNHNS and CDR2 SASEGT. The germline V and J ends were trimmed by 3 bases and 7 bases, with 12 bases remaining between them. CDR3 amino acids: CASSDPSRVGYTF. The CDR3 region has the DNA TGTGCCAGCAGTGACCCTTCCCGCGTTGGCTACACCTTC.

As to this clone: The junction departs from the called germline gene at one end, perhaps through a read error. V is TRBV7-2 and J is TRBJ1-1; 8 bases line up with TRBD1. This CDR3 region has 15 residues. Germline-derived CDR1 and CDR2 are SGHTA and FQGNSA. The DNA of the CDR3 is TGTGCCAGCAGCCTAGCGGTACAGGGGGGCCCTGAAGCTTTCTTT. Its protein is CASSLAVQGGPEAFF.

The V gene is TRBV19, the J gene TRBJ1-5; 7 bases align to TRBD1. CDR1 and CDR2 (germline): LNHDA, SQIVND (reference sequence). Losses at the gene ends were 7 bases for V and 6 bases for J; bases not matched to a gene: 12. The CDR3 contains 15 residues. CDR3 protein: CASTQIDRVGQPQHF. For the CDR3, the DNA is TGTGCCAGTACCCAAATAGACAGGGTGGGTCAGCCCCAGCATTTT.

This sequence joins TRBV2 and TRBJ1-1; 8 bases are shared with TRBD1. J lost 3 bases, V lost 4 bases, and 1 base had no gene match. CDR3 length: 13 amino acids. The germline gives CDR1 SNHLY, CDR2 FYNNEI. CDR3 bases: TGTGCCAGCAGTGGGACAGGGTACACTGAAGCTTTCTTT. Its translation is CASSGTGYTEAFF. The full variable domain, in which reference TRBV2 and TRBJ1-1 provide the parts outside the CDR3, is EPEVTQTPSHQVTQMGQEVILRCVPISNHLYFYWYRQILGQKVEFLVSFYNNEISEKSEIFDDQFSVERPDGSNFTLKIRSTKLEDSAMYFCASSGTGYTEAFFGQGTRLTVV.

This chain connects TRBV29-1 to TRBJ2-3, with 7 bases lining up with TRBD1. J was trimmed by 2 bases and V by 5 bases; bases with no gene match: 4. The germline gives CDR1 SQVTM, CDR2 ANQGSEA. The CDR3 length is 13 residues. In DNA, the CDR3 is TGCAGCGTTTACAGGGGCGCCACAGATACGCAGTATTTT. It specifies CSVYRGATDTQYF.

CDR3 loop: CASSEPSGTGQRSYEQYF. In nucleotides, the CDR3 is TGTGCCAGCAGCGAACCCTCCGGGACAGGTCAGAGGTCCTACGAGCAGTACTTC. The J gene is TRBJ2-7, the V gene TRBV21-1; the table's D call TRBD1 went unverified against the DNA. TRBV21-1 is termed a pseudogene. The CDR3 totals 18 residues.